This passage covers 5 T cell receptor beta chains from one sample sequenced in a study of blood T cell repertoires in COVID-19. Sequenced by immunoSEQ multiplex PCR; TCRdb stores in-frame clones only, minus some. Of about 180,000 clones in the sample, about 86% were seen once. Source material: peripheral blood. These receptors came from a woman under 40 with active or convalescent COVID-19.

The chain couples TRBV28 to TRBJ1-2; 7 positions match TRBD1. The CDR3 length is 14 residues. The ends lost 3 bases at V and 13 bases at J; junction bases unmatched: 14. Germline V gene sequence: CDR1 MDHEN, CDR2 SYDVKM. CDR3: CASSLGDRASVSTF. In DNA, the CDR3 is TGTGCCAGCAGTTTGGGCGACAGGGCGTCGGTTAGCACCTTC.

The chain links TRBV28 to TRBJ2-3; 8 nucleotides align to TRBD2. The CDR3 length is 16 residues. In germline, CDR1 is MDHEN, CDR2 SYDVKM. V gave up 0 bases and J gave up 0 bases; unmatched junction bases: 2. Here the CDR3 DNA reads TGTGCCAGCAGTTTATGGGCTAGCGGGAGCACAGATACGCAGTATTTT. As protein: CASSLWASGSTDTQYF.

This sequence joins TRBV19 and TRBJ2-7; TRBD1 matches 8 bases. Germline V gene sequence: CDR1 LNHDA, CDR2 SQIVND (reference sequence). The CDR3 is 16 amino acids. V dropped 6 bases and J dropped 4; count of bases not matched to a gene: 14. CDR3 sequence reads: CASSPRDRYDVYEQYF. DNA of the CDR3: TGTGCCAGTAGCCCCAGGGACAGGTACGATGTTTACGAGCAGTACTTC.

The CDR3: CAISLAGRDEQYF. As DNA, the CDR3 is TGTGCCATCAGTCTAGCGGGGAGGGACGAGCAGTACTTC. V is TRBV10-3 and J is TRBJ2-7, with 9 bases aligning to TRBD2. This CDR3 is built from 13 residues. CDR1 and CDR2 from the germline V gene are ENHRY and SYGVKD. Trimming took 5 bases from V and 5 from J; bases not matched to a gene: 4.

V gene TRBV6-4 combines with J gene TRBJ2-3, with 8 bases that match TRBD2. Germline V gene sequence: CDR1 MRHNA, CDR2 SNTAGT. V shed 5 bases and J 0 bases; nucleotides not matched to a gene: 4. This CDR3 comprises 15 residues. The CDR3 region has the DNA TGTGCCAGCAGTTTCACTAGCGGAAGCACAGATACGCAGTATTTT. Its translation is CASSFTSGSTDTQYF.